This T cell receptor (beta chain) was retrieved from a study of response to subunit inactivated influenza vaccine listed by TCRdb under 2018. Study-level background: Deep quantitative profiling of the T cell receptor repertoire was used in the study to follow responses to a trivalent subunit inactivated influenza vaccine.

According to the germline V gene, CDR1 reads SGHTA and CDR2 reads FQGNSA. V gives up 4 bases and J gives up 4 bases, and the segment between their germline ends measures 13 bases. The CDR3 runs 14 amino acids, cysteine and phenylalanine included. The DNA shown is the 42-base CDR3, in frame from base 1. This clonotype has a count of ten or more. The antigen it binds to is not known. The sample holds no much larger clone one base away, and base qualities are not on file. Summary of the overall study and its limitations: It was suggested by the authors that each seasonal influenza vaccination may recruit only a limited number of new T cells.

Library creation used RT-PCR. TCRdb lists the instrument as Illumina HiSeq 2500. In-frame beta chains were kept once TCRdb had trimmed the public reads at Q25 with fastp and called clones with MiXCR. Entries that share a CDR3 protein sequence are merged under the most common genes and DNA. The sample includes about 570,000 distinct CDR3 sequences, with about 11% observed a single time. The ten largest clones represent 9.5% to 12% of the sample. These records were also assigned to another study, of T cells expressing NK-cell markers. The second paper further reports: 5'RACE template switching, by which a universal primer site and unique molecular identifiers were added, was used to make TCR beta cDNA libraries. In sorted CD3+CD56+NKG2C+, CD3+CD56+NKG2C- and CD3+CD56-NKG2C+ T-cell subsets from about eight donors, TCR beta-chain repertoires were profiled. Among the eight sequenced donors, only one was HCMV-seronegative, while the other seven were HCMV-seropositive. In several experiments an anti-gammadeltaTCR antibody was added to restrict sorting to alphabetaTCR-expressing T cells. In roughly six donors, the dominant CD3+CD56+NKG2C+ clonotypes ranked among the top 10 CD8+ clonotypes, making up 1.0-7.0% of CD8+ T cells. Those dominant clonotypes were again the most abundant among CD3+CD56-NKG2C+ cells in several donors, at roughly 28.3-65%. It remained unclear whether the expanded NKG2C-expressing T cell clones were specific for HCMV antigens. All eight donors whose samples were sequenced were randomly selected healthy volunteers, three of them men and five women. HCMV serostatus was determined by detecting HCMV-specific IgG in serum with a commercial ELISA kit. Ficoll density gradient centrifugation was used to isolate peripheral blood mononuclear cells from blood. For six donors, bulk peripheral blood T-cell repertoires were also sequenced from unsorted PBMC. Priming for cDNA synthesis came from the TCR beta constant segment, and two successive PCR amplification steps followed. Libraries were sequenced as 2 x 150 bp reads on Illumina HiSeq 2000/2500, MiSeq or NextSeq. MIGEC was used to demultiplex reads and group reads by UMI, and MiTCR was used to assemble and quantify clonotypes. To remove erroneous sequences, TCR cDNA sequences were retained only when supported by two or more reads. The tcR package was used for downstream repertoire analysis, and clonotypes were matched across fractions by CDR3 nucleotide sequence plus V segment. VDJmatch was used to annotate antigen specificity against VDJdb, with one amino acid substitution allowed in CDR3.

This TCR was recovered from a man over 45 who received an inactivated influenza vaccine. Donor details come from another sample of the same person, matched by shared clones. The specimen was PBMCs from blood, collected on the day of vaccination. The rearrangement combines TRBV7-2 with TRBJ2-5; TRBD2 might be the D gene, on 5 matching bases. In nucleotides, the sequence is TGTGCCAGCAGCTCAGGACTTGGGCCAGAGACCCAGTACTTC. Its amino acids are CASSSGLGPETQYF.